Here is one T cell receptor (beta chain) with its context. V lost 7 bases, J lost 5 bases, and 23 bases lay in between. The CDR3 runs 17 residues. Germline-derived CDR1 and CDR2 are LNHDA and SQIVND (reference sequence). This specimen belongs to a study of blood T cell repertoires in COVID-19. About the study: Material from acute and convalescent COVID-19 was sourced from the United States, Italy and Spain. PBMCs, B-cell-depleted T cells, or T cells were the source of the cDNA or gDNA that made up the material.

Per the authors' pipeline: Scientists estimated how many nucleated cells there were by amplifying reference gene primers. The assay was immunoSEQ multiplex PCR, and TCRdb's table has in-frame clones only and misses some. For V, J and clone size, that table is used; D and trimming come from the DNA. The sample includes some 320,000 clones, 75% to 90% of them seen just once. The source is a man in his 60s who had recovered from COVID-19. The chain links TRBV19 to TRBJ2-2; D is possibly TRBD1 (5 bases). Sequenced sample: PBMCs or T cells enriched from blood (not recorded which). As DNA, the CDR3 is TGTGCCAGTATTCCTAACAGGATCCCTAAAGTAACCGGGGAGCTGTTTTTT. Amino acids: CASIPNRIPKVTGELFF.